Given below is one TCR beta chain in context. This entry is derived from a study of blood T cell repertoires in COVID-19. About the study: Samples of COVID-19 (acute and convalescent) were obtained from the United States, Italy and Spain. T cells, B-cell-depleted T cells, or PBMCs provided the cDNA or gDNA that served as material.

In the authors' methods: Amplification with reference gene primers provided the estimates of nucleated cell counts. The method was immunoSEQ multiplex PCR; TCRdb's version includes in-frame clones alone and lacks a portion of them. V and J calls and clone size are those listed in that table; D and trimming were worked out from the DNA. The sample includes some 90,000 clones, 86% of them seen just once. The CDR3 consists of 15 residues. Germline lookup yields CDR1 SGDLS and CDR2 YYNGEE. Trimming took 0 bases from V and 8 from J, leaving 17 bases between them. This clonotype originated in a man older than 75 with active or convalescent COVID-19. Sequenced: peripheral blood. The genes are TRBV9 and TRBJ1-2; D ambiguous. This CDR3 is CASSVADGGLDGYTF. The CDR3 nucleotides are TGTGCCAGCAGCGTAGCTGATGGAGGGCTGGACGGCTACACCTTC.